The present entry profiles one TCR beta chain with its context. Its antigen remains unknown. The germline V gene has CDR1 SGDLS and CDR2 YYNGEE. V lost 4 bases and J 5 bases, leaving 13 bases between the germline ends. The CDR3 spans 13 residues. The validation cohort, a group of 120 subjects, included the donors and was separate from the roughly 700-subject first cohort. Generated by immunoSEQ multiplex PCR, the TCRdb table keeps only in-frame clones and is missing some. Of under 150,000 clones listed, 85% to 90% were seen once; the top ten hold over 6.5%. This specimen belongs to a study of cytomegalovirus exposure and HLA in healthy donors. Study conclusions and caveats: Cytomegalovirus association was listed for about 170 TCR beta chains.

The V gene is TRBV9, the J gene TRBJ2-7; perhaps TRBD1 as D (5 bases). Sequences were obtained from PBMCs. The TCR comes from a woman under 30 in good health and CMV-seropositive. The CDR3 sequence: CASSPRTTHEQYF. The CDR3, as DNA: TGTGCCAGCAGCCCTCGGACAACCCACGAGCAGTACTTC.